Listed below are T cell receptor beta chains from one sample, sequenced in a study of blood T cell repertoires in COVID-19. Method: immunoSEQ multiplex PCR; TCRdb's copy keeps in-frame clones and lacks some. Of some 180,000 clones in the sample, about 78% were seen once. The sequencing input was peripheral blood. All receptors come from a woman aged 45-65 years with active or convalescent COVID-19. The CDR3 runs from the conserved cysteine through the conserved F or W. A D gene is named only where the DNA matches it firmly.

v_gene	len	j_gene	d_gene	CDR3aa	CDR3nt
TRBV5-1	14	TRBJ2-5	TRBD2	CASSLRDYGETQYF	TGCGCCAGCAGCCTCCGGGACTACGGAGAGACCCAGTACTTC
TRBV10-2	14	TRBJ2-1	TRBD2	CASSALGGANEQFF	TGCGCCAGCAGTGCCCTGGGAGGGGCGAATGAGCAGTTCTTC
TRBV5-4	13	TRBJ1-2	NA	CASTDTGLYGYTF	TGTGCCAGCACCGACACAGGGCTCTATGGCTACACCTTC
TRBV12-3/TRBV12-4	11	TRBJ2-3	NA	CASTLGDQQYF	TGTGCCAGCACCCTAGGAGACCAGCAGTATTTT
TRBV5-1	15	TRBJ1-4	NA	CASSERDGEEEKLFF	TGCGCCAGCAGCGAACGGGACGGGGAGGAAGAAAAACTGTTTTTT
TRBV11-1	15	TRBJ1-2	TRBD1	CASSFRGTGEGGYTF	TGTGCCAGCAGCTTCCGCGGGACAGGGGAAGGGGGCTACACCTTC
TRBV6-5	14	TRBJ2-5	TRBD2	CASSPRGGRETQYF	TGTGCCAGCAGTCCTCGGGGGGGGCGCGAGACCCAGTACTTC
TRBV11-1	15	TRBJ1-1	TRBD1	CASSLQTGVDTEAFF	TGTGCCAGCAGCTTGCAGACAGGGGTGGACACTGAAGCTTTCTTT
TRBV6-1	13	TRBJ1-2	NA	CASSEESGHGYTF	TGTGCCAGCAGTGAAGAGTCAGGGCATGGCTACACCTTC
TRBV2	14	TRBJ1-2	NA	CASSVRRGGDGYTF	TGTGCCAGCAGTGTACGGAGAGGAGGGGACGGCTACACCTTC
TRBV28	15	TRBJ1-2	TRBD1	CASSSGGGQGPGYTF	TGTGCCAGCAGTTCCGGGGGGGGACAGGGTCCTGGCTACACCTTC
TRBV6-1	14	TRBJ1-2	NA	CASSEDGGNYGYTF	TGTGCCAGCAGTGAGGACGGGGGTAACTATGGCTACACCTTC
TRBV5-1	13	TRBJ1-1	NA	CASSLGQDTEAFF	TGCGCCAGCAGCTTGGGACAGGACACTGAAGCTTTCTTT
TRBV4-3	16	TRBJ2-1	TRBD1	CASSQGTGFSYNEQFF	TGCGCCAGCAGCCAAGGGACAGGGTTTAGTTACAATGAGCAGTTCTTC